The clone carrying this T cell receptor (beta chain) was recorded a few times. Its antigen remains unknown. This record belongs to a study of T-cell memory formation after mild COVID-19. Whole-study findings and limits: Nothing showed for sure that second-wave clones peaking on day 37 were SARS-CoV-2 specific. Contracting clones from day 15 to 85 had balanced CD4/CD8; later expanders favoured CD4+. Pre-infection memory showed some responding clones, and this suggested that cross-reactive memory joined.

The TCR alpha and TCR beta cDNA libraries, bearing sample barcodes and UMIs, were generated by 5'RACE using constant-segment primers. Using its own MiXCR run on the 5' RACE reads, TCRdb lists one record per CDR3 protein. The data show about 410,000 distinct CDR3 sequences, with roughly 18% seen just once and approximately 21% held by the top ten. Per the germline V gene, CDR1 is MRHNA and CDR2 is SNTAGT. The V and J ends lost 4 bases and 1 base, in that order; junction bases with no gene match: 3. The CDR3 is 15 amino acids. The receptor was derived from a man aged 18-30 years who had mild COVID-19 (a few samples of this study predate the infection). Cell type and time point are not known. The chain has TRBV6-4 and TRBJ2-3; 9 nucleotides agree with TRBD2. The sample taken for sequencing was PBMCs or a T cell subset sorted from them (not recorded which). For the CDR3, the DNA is TGTGCCAGCAGTGTCCAGCGGGGGGGCACAGATACGCAGTATTTT. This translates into CASSVQRGGTDTQYF.